This entry lists 24 T cell receptor beta chains sequenced from one sample in a study of blood T cell repertoires in COVID-19. TCRdb keeps only in-frame clones here, not all; method: immunoSEQ multiplex PCR. The sample has 150,000 or so clones; approximately 90% are singletons. The sample comprised peripheral blood. These receptors originate from a man aged 18 to 29 with acute or convalescent COVID-19.

The V gene is TRBV7-6, the J gene TRBJ2-3, with a tentative D call TRBD2 (5 bases). V was trimmed by 5 bases and J by 4 bases, leaving 13 bases between them. Germline V CDR1 and CDR2: SGHVS, FNYEAQ. The CDR3 contains 14 residues. Written as DNA, the CDR3 is TGTGCCAGCAGCCCCGAGGGTGGGGCAGATACGCAGTATTTT. It is translated as CASSPEGGADTQYF.

This rearrangement joins TRBV24-1 to TRBJ1-1; a weak D match, TRBD1 (5 bases). The germline CDR1 and CDR2 sequences are KGHDR and SFDVKD. This CDR3 has 11 amino acids. The V gene lost 9 bases and the J gene lost 11 bases, with 15 bases spanning the gap. CDR3 in amino acids: CATGQGNRAFF. CDR3 in DNA: TGTGCCACCGGTCAGGGTAATCGGGCTTTCTTT.

The chain recombines TRBV6-4 with TRBJ2-1; possibly TRBD2 for D (5 bases). This CDR3 has 13 amino acids. The V gene lost 2 bases and the J gene lost 4 bases, with 6 bases spanning the gap. Germline V CDR1 and CDR2: MRHNA, SNTAGT. The CDR3 nucleotides read TGTGCCAGCAGTGACCTAGCTTACAATGAGCAGTTCTTC. Its protein product is CASSDLAYNEQFF.

The chain combines TRBV9 with TRBJ2-4; D remains ambiguous. Between the trimmed V and J ends, which lost 2 bases and 5 bases, there was a span of 20 bases. This CDR3 has 17 amino acids. Germline V gene sequence: CDR1 SGDLS, CDR2 YYNGEE. CDR3 amino acids: CASSVGVEVFYENIQYF. The CDR3 DNA reads TGTGCCAGCAGCGTCGGAGTCGAGGTCTTTTACGAAAACATTCAGTACTTC.

The chain couples TRBV4-1 to TRBJ1-6; 12 bases are shared with TRBD1. V was clipped by 0 bases and J by 9 bases; unmatched bases: 3. The CDR3 loop spans 16 amino acids. From germline, CDR1 is MGHRA and CDR2 YSYEKL. The CDR3 sequence is CASSQELGQGASPLHF. CDR3 coding DNA: TGCGCCAGCAGCCAAGAACTGGGACAGGGGGCTTCACCCCTCCACTTT.

The rearrangement joins TRBV20-1 to TRBJ2-4; D unclear. CDR1 is DFQATT, CDR2 SNEGSKA, per germline (reference sequence). Trimming removed 2 bases at V and 8 bases at J, with 4 bases between. The CDR3 runs to 10 residues. CDR3 nucleotide sequence: TGCAGTGCTAGAACAGACATTCAGTACTTC. Translated, it gives CSARTDIQYF.

The chain recombines TRBV5-1 with TRBJ2-2, with 10 bases aligning to TRBD1. The CDR3 totals 14 residues. Germline CDR1 is SGHRS and CDR2 is YFSETQ. Trimming cost V 4 bases and J 8 bases; bases outside gene matches: 5. CDR3 bases: TGCGCCAGCAGCCTTGACAGGGGGCTTGGGGAGCTGTTTTTT. Encoded protein: CASSLDRGLGELFF.

The CDR3 here is CASSPGGNIHGYTF. Here the CDR3 DNA reads TGTGCCAGCTCACCAGGGGGTAATATTCATGGCTACACCTTC. This chain connects TRBV6-4 to TRBJ1-2; TRBD1 matches at 7 bases. Germline CDR1 MRHNA, CDR2 SNTAGT. V trimming: 8 bases; J trimming: 6 bases; junction bases outside the gene matches: 12. The CDR3 has 14 residues.

This chain connects TRBV24-1 to TRBJ1-5; 8 nucleotides match TRBD1. Losses at the gene ends were 9 bases for V and 4 bases for J; bases not matched to a gene: 1. Germline values: CDR1 KGHDR, CDR2 SFDVKD. This CDR3 region has 12 residues. The CDR3 DNA follows: TGTGCCACCCGACAGGGGAATCAGCCCCAGCATTTT. Residues: CATRQGNQPQHF.

V is TRBV6-5 and J is TRBJ2-1, with D tentatively TRBD2 (5 bases). The CDR3 runs 12 residues. Trimming took 6 bases from V and 6 from J, leaving 9 bases between them. Germline V gene data show CDR1 as MNHEY and CDR2 as SVGAGI. Here the CDR3 reads CASSRTSNEQFF. The CDR3 region has the DNA TGTGCCAGCAGCCGAACTAGCAATGAGCAGTTCTTC.

The genes are TRBV29-1 and TRBJ2-1; TRBD1 is a possible D gene (6 bases). Between the trimmed V and J ends, which lost 3 bases and 8 bases, there was a span of 11 bases. Germline V gives CDR1 SQVTM, CDR2 ANQGSEA. The CDR3 is 12 residues long. This chain's CDR3 is CSVEQGYDEQFF. CDR3 DNA sequence: TGCAGCGTTGAGCAGGGGTACGATGAGCAGTTCTTC.

V usage is TRBV27 and J usage is TRBJ1-1, with 9 bases lining up with TRBD1. V dropped 5 bases and J dropped 1; count of bases not matched to a gene: 8. CDR1 MNHEY and CDR2 SMNVEV come from the germline V gene (reference sequence). This CDR3 region has 16 residues. CDR3 in amino acids: CASSQQGASWNTEAFF. CDR3 DNA: TGTGCCAGCAGTCAACAGGGGGCCAGTTGGAACACTGAAGCTTTCTTT.

The chain couples TRBV18 to TRBJ2-7; unclear D gene. Trimming pared 4 bases from V and 0 bases from J, leaving 7 bases between. The germline gives CDR1 KGHSH, CDR2 LQKENI. The CDR3 consists of 13 residues. CDR3 sequence reads: CASSRPSSYEQYF. The DNA of the CDR3 is TGTGCCAGCTCACGTCCCAGCTCCTACGAGCAGTACTTC.

This clone was observed a single time. Here the CDR3 DNA reads TGTGCCAGCAGCCCCCGGGGGGGAAGTCCCTACGAGCAGTACTTC. Its protein product is CASSPRGGSPYEQYF. The chain couples TRBV7-8 to TRBJ2-7, with TRBD2 matching over 8 bases. Germline-derived CDR1 and CDR2 are SGHVS and FQNEAQ. Unmatched junction bases numbered 8, after V lost 5 bases and J lost 2 bases. This CDR3 has 15 amino acids.

The rearrangement joins TRBV20-1 to TRBJ1-5, with D possibly TRBD1 on 6 matching bases. This CDR3 is 16 amino acids long. Germline CDR1 DFQATT, CDR2 SNEGSKA (reference sequence). V was cut by 3 bases and J by 1 base, with 16 bases left in between. The CDR3 nucleotides read TGCAGTGCTAGTCCCCGGGCAGGGGAGAGCAATCAGCCCCAGCATTTT. Amino acid sequence: CSASPRAGESNQPQHF.

This clone came up once. The gene calls are TRBV19 and TRBJ1-2; D gene ambiguous. V lost 7 bases and J lost 5, with 8 bases in between. The CDR3 consists of 11 residues. Germline lookup yields CDR1 LNHDA and CDR2 SQIVND (reference sequence). CDR3 in DNA: TGTGCCAGTAATGCAGGATATGGCTACACCTTC. The encoded protein is CASNAGYGYTF. The variable domain in full, with the rest retrieved from reference TRBV19 and TRBJ1-2, is DGGITQSPKYLFRKEGQNVTLSCEQNLNHDAMYWYRQDPGQGLRLIYYSQIVNDFQKGDIAEGYSVSREKKESFPLTVTSAQKNPTAFYLCASNAGYGYTFGSGTRLTVV.

V usage is TRBV7-2 and J usage is TRBJ1-2; D perhaps matches TRBD1 (5 bases). V was clipped by 0 bases and J by 0 bases, with 14 bases between them. Germline loops: CDR1 SGHTA, CDR2 FQGNSA. CDR3 length: 17 residues. Written as DNA, the CDR3 is TGTGCCAGCAGCTTAGCGCCTGGGCAGGGCTCTAACTATGGCTACACCTTC. Its protein product is CASSLAPGQGSNYGYTF.

This clone came up a few times. This chain links TRBV18 with TRBJ1-3, with 8 bases that match TRBD1. Germline CDR1 reads KGHSH; CDR2 reads LQKENI. The CDR3 sequence is 15 residues long. V dropped 6 bases and J dropped 0; count of bases not matched to a gene: 4. CDR3 bases: TGTGCCAGCTCTCCGACAGGGGACTCTGGAAACACCATATATTTT. Amino acid sequence: CASSPTGDSGNTIYF.

The chain employs TRBV5-1 and TRBJ1-4; 7 bases align to TRBD1. CDR3 size: 16 residues. Per the germline V gene, CDR1 is SGHRS and CDR2 is YFSETQ. Losses at the gene ends were 3 bases for V and 8 bases for J; bases not matched to a gene: 13. In nucleotides, the CDR3 is TGCGCCAGCAGCTACGGACTGACAGGGAATACGGAAAAACTGTTTTTT. Protein product: CASSYGLTGNTEKLFF. The full variable domain, in which reference TRBV5-1 and TRBJ1-4 provide the parts outside the CDR3, is KAGVTQTPRYLIKTRGQQVTLSCSPISGHRSVSWYQQTPGQGLQFLFEYFSETQRNKGNFPGRFSGRQFSNSRSEMNVSTLELGDSALYLCASSYGLTGNTEKLFFGSGTQLSVL.

This sequence joins TRBV9 and TRBJ1-6, with TRBD1 matching over 10 bases. This CDR3 has 16 amino acids. From germline, CDR1 is SGDLS and CDR2 YYNGEE. Germline trimming cut 4 bases from V and 10 bases from J; bases unmatched to any gene: 11. CDR3 residues: CASSPPGQGVESPLHF. In DNA form, the CDR3 reads TGTGCCAGCAGCCCCCCAGGACAGGGGGTAGAGTCACCCCTCCACTTT.

A single count supports this clone. This chain joins TRBV19 and TRBJ1-2; D ambiguous. V shed 4 bases and J shed 1 base, with 10 bases lying between them. The CDR3 totals 14 residues. Germline lookup yields CDR1 LNHDA and CDR2 SQIVND (reference sequence). The CDR3 is CASSSLTINYGYTF. The DNA for the CDR3 is TGTGCCAGTAGTAGCCTGACAATTAACTATGGCTACACCTTC.

This clone was detected once. The CDR3 DNA sequence: TGTGCCAGCAGCTTCCCGAGGGAGGTCGTCAATGAGCAGTTCTTC. This translates into CASSFPREVVNEQFF. The gene calls are TRBV11-2 and TRBJ2-1; D is perhaps TRBD2 (6 bases). V gave up 3 bases and J gave up 6 bases, with 15 bases separating them. Looked up from germline, CDR1 is SGHAT and CDR2 is FQNNGV. This CDR3 is built from 15 residues.

The chain employs TRBV6-5 and TRBJ1-2, with TRBD1 as a possible D gene (5 bases). With 8 bases removed from V and 8 bases from J, the gap between germline ends came to 15 bases. Germline V gene sequence: CDR1 MNHEY, CDR2 SVGAGI. This CDR3 region has 12 residues. The CDR3 is CASYRPQGGYTF. The CDR3 DNA sequence: TGTGCCAGCTACAGGCCCCAGGGCGGCTACACCTTC.

The V and J genes are TRBV4-1 and TRBJ1-5, with 7 bases aligning to TRBD1. With V trimmed by 3 bases and J by 8 bases, 7 bases remained unmatched. The CDR3 covers 14 residues. Germline CDR1 reads MGHRA; CDR2 reads YSYEKL. The CDR3 region has the DNA TGCGCCAGCAGCCATGAGGGGGCGATTGAGCCCCAGCATTTT. It encodes CASSHEGAIEPQHF.